This is a list of T cell receptor beta chains from one sample in a study of blood T cell repertoires in COVID-19. Sequencing used immunoSEQ multiplex PCR; TCRdb keeps in-frame clones, though not all of them. The data contain 50,000 to 65,000 clones, 70% to 90% of them seen just once; the ten biggest clones take up roughly 3.5%. Sequencing used peripheral blood. Receptor source: a man aged 50-60 years with active COVID-19. Both conserved end residues are part of each CDR3. Each record gives: D gene, V gene, J gene, clone size, CDR3 protein. D genes are given only for firm matches. Clone size, where shown, is once, few, many, or a class for clones that have expanded.

>TRBD2|TRBV6-5|TRBJ2-2|.
CASSGAGGKAGELFF
>TRBD1|TRBV6-2/TRBV6-3|TRBJ2-1|.
CASSYETRGPSNEQFF
>.|TRBV7-9|TRBJ1-2|.
CASSFTGPYGYTF
>TRBD2|TRBV5-1|TRBJ2-7|.
CASSLQASGGSSYHEQYF
>TRBD2|TRBV2|TRBJ2-7|.
CATRGDYRTYEQYF
>.|TRBV19|TRBJ1-5|medium-sized
CASSIAGARGNQPQHF
>.|TRBV12-3/TRBV12-4|TRBJ2-1|.
CASSLAELREQFF
>TRBD1|TRBV9|TRBJ2-7|.
CASRGTGGEQYF
>TRBD2|TRBV7-3|TRBJ2-3|.
CASSTASGPTDTQYF
>.|TRBV11-2|TRBJ2-7|.
CASSYRGAYEQYF
>.|TRBV7-2|TRBJ2-5|once
CASSLTEETQYF
>.|TRBV7-8|TRBJ2-3|.
CASSLWTGTDTQYF
>.|TRBV7-2|TRBJ1-2|.
CASSLRGMDGYTF
>TRBD2|TRBV7-9|TRBJ2-5|.
CASSLGTSVYETQYF
>TRBD2|TRBV3-1/TRBV3-2|TRBJ2-5|.
CASSQTTSGVRETQYF
>.|TRBV21-1|TRBJ1-2|.
CASSRKGTNYGYTF
>TRBD1|TRBV27|TRBJ2-7|.
CASKGKLGGTGDPHASYEQYF
>TRBD1|TRBV3-1/TRBV3-2|TRBJ2-2|.
CASSGQGDGELFF
>.|TRBV5-1|TRBJ1-6|few
CASSPQAGNSPLHF
>.|TRBV20-1|TRBJ1-2|.
CSAPPVYTF
>TRBD1|TRBV6-5|TRBJ2-2|.
CASSSGTGAGELFF
>TRBD2|TRBV5-5|TRBJ2-3|.
CASSATSGALTQYF
>.|TRBV6-2/TRBV6-3|TRBJ1-3|.
CASSYPTTGNTIYF
>.|TRBV7-9|TRBJ1-5|.
CASSIVSGQPQHF
>.|TRBV5-8|TRBJ2-1|.
CASSLDRANEQFF
>.|TRBV7-9|TRBJ1-1|.
CASSQLQSSEAFF
>TRBD1|TRBV6-5|TRBJ1-6|.
CASSLGQFDGLTLHF
>.|TRBV7-7|TRBJ1-1|.
CASRAGLNTEAFF
>.|TRBV6-1|TRBJ2-7|.
CASSEFGQSPYEQYF
>TRBD1|TRBV7-2|TRBJ1-5|.
CASSLQPGGNNQPQHF
>.|TRBV4-1|TRBJ1-2|.
CASSQPLEGPRGYTF
>.|TRBV5-4|TRBJ2-5|.
CASSLGGGYTQETQYF
>TRBD1|TRBV11-3|TRBJ2-2|.
CASSPHSWDRDNTGELFF
>TRBD2|TRBV7-2|TRBJ2-3|.
CASSVFGTNRRDTQYF
>.|TRBV6-5|TRBJ2-7|.
CASRDSSPYEQYF
>TRBD1|TRBV5-5|TRBJ1-4|.
CASSDREVSEKLFF
>.|TRBV30|TRBJ1-5|.
CAWSVAGGNQPQHF
>TRBD2|TRBV19|TRBJ2-1|.
CASRKWTSGGALEQFF
>TRBD1|TRBV9|TRBJ2-7|.
CASSPTGGLSHEQYF
>TRBD1|TRBV19|TRBJ1-2|.
CASRYGTGNYGYTF
>.|TRBV7-6|TRBJ1-3|.
CASSLSSTGRPGNTIYF
>TRBD2|TRBV19|TRBJ2-1|.
CASSSGTRIYNEQFF
>.|TRBV7-9|TRBJ1-1|.
CASSLDWVSQAEAFF